The 4 T cell receptor beta chains listed next were all sequenced from one sample in a study of cytomegalovirus exposure and HLA in healthy donors. Clones were sequenced by immunoSEQ multiplex PCR, and TCRdb holds only the in-frame ones, with some missing. Found here are about 120,000 clones, more than 75% of them singletons; the top ten hold 2% to 2.5%. The material sequenced was PBMCs. The receptor source for this set is a woman between 25 and 40 years old in good health and CMV-seronegative.

The chain recombines TRBV7-2 with TRBJ1-5; D unresolved. The V end was cut by 5 bases, the J end by 3 bases, with 14 bases between. CDR3 size: 15 residues. CDR1 and CDR2 from the germline V gene are SGHTA and FQGNSA. CDR3 nucleotide sequence: TGTGCCAGCAGCCGAGGAGACCTAAACAATCAGCCCCAGCATTTT. This translates into CASSRGDLNNQPQHF.

This sequence joins TRBV11-2 and TRBJ1-1, with TRBD1 as a possible D gene (5 bases). Germline V gene sequence: CDR1 SGHAT, CDR2 FQNNGV. The CDR3 spans 14 residues. Trimming left V 5 bases short and J 4 bases short, with 14 bases between. The chain's CDR3 is CASSPGELSTEAFF. CDR3 coding DNA: TGTGCCAGCAGCCCGGGGGAGTTGAGCACTGAAGCTTTCTTT.

This rearrangement joins TRBV5-1 to TRBJ2-2; D gene unclear. The CDR3 consists of 13 residues. Germline V lookup: CDR1 SGHRS, CDR2 YFSETQ. V was shortened by 0 bases and J by 5 bases, with 5 bases between the two germline ends. For the CDR3, the DNA is TGCGCCAGCAGCTTGGCCCCGACCGGGGAGCTGTTTTTT. Protein sequence: CASSLAPTGELFF.

V usage is TRBV28 and J usage is TRBJ2-1, with 9 positions matching TRBD1. CDR3 length equals 15 residues. V shed 6 bases and J 2 bases; nucleotides not matched to a gene: 5. Germline-derived CDR1 and CDR2 are MDHEN and SYDVKM. CDR3 bases: TGTGCCAGCAGCTTGGGACAGGGTACCTACAATGAGCAGTTCTTC. Its protein is CASSLGQGTYNEQFF.